The clone carrying this TCR beta chain occurred many times. The data were taken from a study of CD8+CD57+ T cells in acquired aplastic anemia. Between the trimmed V and J ends, which lost 2 bases and 1 base, there was a span of 8 bases. Germline assignment: CDR1 SQVTM and CDR2 ANQGSEA. The CDR3 is 13 residues long. Genomic DNA was employed as the template in profiling TCR beta VDJ and CDR3. TCRdb re-called the reads with MiXCR, one entry per CDR3 protein. The sample carries some 200,000 distinct CDR3 sequences, 60% to 65% recorded once. Material for sequencing was sorted CD4+, CD8+, or CD8+CD57+ T cells (not recorded which) from PBMCs. The receptor was derived from a human donor in good health. V usage is TRBV29-1 and J usage is TRBJ1-1, with a weak D call TRBD1 (5 bases). As DNA, the CDR3 is TGCAGCGTTGAAACGGGGACGAACACTGAAGCTTTCTTT. This encodes CSVETGTNTEAFF.